A single sample gave rise to the 32 T cell receptor beta chains below, sequenced in a study of stem cell transplantation in POMP-related autoinflammatory disease. Data came from immunoSEQ multiplex PCR; TCRdb stores just in-frame clones and leaves some out. The table records roughly 32,000 clones, around 88% of them present only once. The starting material was CD4+ T cells from PBMCs, obtained before stem cell transplantation. The receptors were sampled from a human donor with POMP-related autoinflammation and immune dysregulation (PRAID).

The CDR3 region has the DNA TGTGCCAGCAGCCTTGCCCCACTAGCGGGAGGGAGGAATGAGCAGTTCTTC. It encodes CASSLAPLAGGRNEQFF. The V and J genes are TRBV9 and TRBJ2-1; 13 positions agree with TRBD2. CDR3 length equals 17 residues. Germline V CDR1 and CDR2: SGDLS, YYNGEE. Unmatched junction bases numbered 11, after V lost 4 bases and J lost 7 bases.

This sequence joins TRBV6-1 and TRBJ2-7, with no clear D. Germline V gene lookup returns CDR1 MNHNS and CDR2 SASEGT. The CDR3 is made up of 11 amino acids. The V and J ends lost 3 bases and 6 bases respectively, with 6 bases between them. The CDR3 sequence is CASSDSIEQYF. The CDR3 region has the DNA TGTGCCAGCAGTGACAGTATCGAGCAGTACTTC.

J is TRBJ1-6 and V is TRBV19; TRBD1 matches 9 bases. The V and J ends lost 3 bases and 0 bases, in that order; junction bases with no gene match: 3. The V gene's germline CDR1 is LNHDA and CDR2 SQIVND (reference sequence). The CDR3 covers 17 residues. The CDR3 region is CASSIGQGLSYNSPLHF. In DNA form, the CDR3 reads TGTGCCAGTAGTATCGGACAGGGGCTCTCCTATAATTCACCCCTCCACTTT.

This rearrangement joins TRBV7-5 to TRBJ1-1; TRBD1 was called by the table and not checked on the DNA. TRBV7-5 is a pseudogene. This CDR3 has 11 amino acids. The CDR3 DNA is TGTGTCAGAAGCTCAGGACAGGGCTATTTCTTT. This translates into CVRSSGQGYFF.

This rearrangement joins TRBV7-9 to TRBJ1-2, with unresolved D. Germline CDR1 and CDR2: SEHNR and FQNEAQ (reference sequence). The CDR3 runs 13 residues. Trimming took 2 bases from V and 3 from J, leaving 7 bases between them. The CDR3 sequence: CASSLNGDYGYTF. The DNA of the CDR3 is TGTGCCAGCAGCTTAAACGGGGACTATGGCTACACCTTC. Full variable domain (outside the CDR3, taken from reference TRBV7-9 and TRBJ1-2): DTGVSQNPRHKITKRGQNVTFRCDPISEHNRLYWYRQTLGQGPEFLTYFQNEAQLEKSRLLSDRFSAERPKGSFSTLEIQRTEQGDSAMYLCASSLNGDYGYTFGSGTRLTVV.

This chain joins TRBV5-6 and TRBJ1-4; 9 bases match TRBD1. V gave up 4 bases and J gave up 7 bases; unmatched junction bases: 2. Germline CDR1 and CDR2: SGHDT and YYEEEE. CDR3 length: 13 residues. The CDR3 sequence: CASSRQGVEKLFF. Here the CDR3 DNA reads TGTGCCAGCAGCCGACAGGGGGTTGAAAAACTGTTTTTT.

Regarding this clone: Compared with germline, one end of the junction differs, possibly owing to a read error. The chain recombines TRBV29-1 with TRBJ2-1, with a tentative D call TRBD1 (5 bases). From germline, CDR1 is SQVTM and CDR2 ANQGSEA. There are 13 residues in the CDR3. Here the CDR3 DNA reads TGCAGCGTTCAAGACAGCTCCTACAATGAGCAGTTCTTC. This translates into CSVQDSSYNEQFF.

This clone showed up just a few times. The chain uses TRBV5-4 and TRBJ1-1, with D possibly matching TRBD1 (6 bases). Germline values: CDR1 SGHNT, CDR2 YYREEE (reference sequence). This CDR3 comprises 15 residues. V shed 0 bases and J shed 0 bases, with 9 bases lying between them. The CDR3 reads CASSLVGTLNTEAFF. As DNA, the CDR3 is TGTGCCAGCAGCTTGGTTGGGACACTGAACACTGAAGCTTTCTTT.

The V call is TRBV6-6, the J call TRBJ2-1; no definite D call. The CDR3 has 16 residues. V was cut by 2 bases and J by 4 bases, with 15 bases left in between. CDR1 and CDR2 from the germline V gene are MNHNY and SVGAGI (reference sequence). The CDR3 here is CASSYSGRVGYNEQFF. The CDR3 DNA reads as TGTGCCAGCAGTTACAGTGGTAGAGTTGGGTACAATGAGCAGTTCTTC.

V usage is TRBV15 and J usage is TRBJ1-5; D ambiguous. The length of the CDR3 is 14 residues. The germline gives CDR1 LNHNV, CDR2 YYDKDF (reference sequence). V lost 0 bases and J lost 5, with 8 bases in between. CDR3: CATSREGFYQPQHF. The DNA for the CDR3 is TGTGCCACCAGCAGAGAAGGGTTTTATCAGCCCCAGCATTTT. The full variable domain, with the rest looked up from reference TRBV15 and TRBJ1-5, is DAMVIQNPRYQVTQFGKPVTLSCSQTLNHNVMYWYQQKSSQAPKLLFHYYDKDFNNEADTPDNFQSRRPNTSFCFLDIRSPGLGDTAMYLCATSREGFYQPQHFGDGTRLSIL.

The chain is built from TRBV5-4 and TRBJ2-6, with D tentatively TRBD2 (7 bases). V was trimmed by 4 bases and J by 1 base, leaving 21 bases between them. Germline CDR1 and CDR2: SGHNT and YYREEE (reference sequence). CDR3 size: 19 residues. CDR3 nucleotide sequence: TGTGCCAGCAGCCGGGGGTCTAGCGGAGGGGGTTCTGGGGCCAACGTCCTGACTTTC. Residues: CASSRGSSGGGSGANVLTF.

The genes are TRBV2 and TRBJ2-5; a possible D gene is TRBD1 (6 bases). This CDR3 spans 14 amino acids. Germline V gives CDR1 SNHLY, CDR2 FYNNEI. V gave up 2 bases and J gave up 3 bases, with 10 bases separating them. The CDR3 DNA sequence: TGTGCCAGCAGTGAATCACGACAGGAAGAGACCCAGTACTTC. It codes for CASSESRQEETQYF.

V is TRBV11-2 and J is TRBJ2-7, with 10 bases fitting TRBD2. V lost 4 bases to trimming and J lost 6 bases; unmatched junction nucleotides: 6. This CDR3 has 14 amino acids. CDR1 and CDR2 from the germline V gene are SGHAT and FQNNGV. This CDR3 reads CASSSRVAGGEQYF. The CDR3 DNA reads TGTGCCAGCAGCTCCCGGGTAGCGGGAGGCGAGCAGTACTTC.

The chain joins TRBV5-1 to TRBJ2-7, with 7 bases identical to TRBD1. Germline V gene sequence: CDR1 SGHRS, CDR2 YFSETQ. This CDR3 has 16 residues. J lost 4 bases, V lost 0 bases, and 10 bases had no gene match. DNA of the CDR3: TGCGCCAGCAGCTTGGCCTTAGGACAGGAGATATACGAGCAGTACTTC. Protein sequence: CASSLALGQEIYEQYF.

This rearrangement joins TRBV11-2 to TRBJ2-5; D is tentatively TRBD1 or TRBD2 (5 bases each). Germline lookup yields CDR1 SGHAT and CDR2 FQNNGV. Trimming took off 0 bases at V and 4 bases at J, with 15 bases between the two ends. The CDR3 has 16 amino acids. DNA for the CDR3: TGTGCCAGCAGCTTAGAGCCAGCTCGGGGCACAGAGACCCAGTACTTC. It is translated as CASSLEPARGTETQYF.

The gene calls are TRBV28 and TRBJ2-1, with 11 bases aligning to TRBD2. The V and J ends lost 3 bases and 7 bases, in that order; junction bases with no gene match: 5. The CDR3 has 15 amino acids. Germline V CDR1 and CDR2: MDHEN, SYDVKM. The CDR3 spells CASSFTTSGSNEQFF. The CDR3 coding sequence is TGTGCCAGCAGTTTCACTACTAGCGGGAGTAATGAGCAGTTCTTC.

The V gene is TRBV18, the J gene TRBJ1-2; 8 positions match TRBD1. CDR1 KGHSH and CDR2 LQKENI come from the germline V gene. The CDR3 covers 13 residues. Trimming at V came to 6 bases and at J to 4 bases, leaving 4 bases not matched to a gene. The CDR3 protein is CASSVGQGYGYTF. CDR3 DNA sequence: TGTGCCAGCTCTGTTGGACAGGGCTATGGCTACACCTTC.

The rearrangement joins TRBV5-1 to TRBJ2-1; D may be TRBD2 (5 bases). The CDR3 is made up of 15 amino acids. V was cut by 4 bases and J by 7 bases, with 18 bases left in between. Germline CDR1 is SGHRS and CDR2 is YFSETQ. The CDR3 DNA reads as TGCGCCAGCAGCCCCCCCTGGACTCATGGGAATGAGCAGTTCTTC. Protein: CASSPPWTHGNEQFF.

This clone was seen a single time. The chain recombines TRBV6-1 with TRBJ2-7; 8 bases are shared with TRBD1. CDR1 and CDR2 from the germline V gene are MNHNS and SASEGT. V dropped 7 bases and J dropped 6; count of bases not matched to a gene: 8. This CDR3 is 13 amino acids long. The DNA of the CDR3 is TGTGCCAGCAAGACGGACAGGGCGGGCGAGCAGTACTTC. Encoded protein: CASKTDRAGEQYF.

The chain uses TRBV5-1 and TRBJ2-1; D gene unclear. The germline gives CDR1 SGHRS, CDR2 YFSETQ. The ends were cut back, 1 base at V and 8 bases at J, with 16 bases in the middle. This CDR3 spans 15 amino acids. The CDR3 DNA reads as TGCGCCAGCAGCTTGTTAATCGGGTACGGGTATGAGCAGTTCTTC. Translated, it gives CASSLLIGYGYEQFF.

The chain employs TRBV28 and TRBJ2-3; 7 positions agree with TRBD2. V was clipped by 7 bases and J by 2 bases; unmatched bases: 6. In germline, CDR1 is MDHEN, CDR2 SYDVKM. This CDR3 is 14 amino acids long. The CDR3 region is CASTGEGFTDTQYF. The CDR3 coding sequence is TGTGCCAGCACTGGGGAGGGTTTCACAGATACGCAGTATTTT. The whole variable domain, remainder taken from reference TRBV28 and TRBJ2-3, is DVKVTQSSRYLVKRTGEKVFLECVQDMDHENMFWYRQDPGLGLRLIYFSYDVKMKEKGDIPEGYSVSREKKERFSLILESASTNQTSMYLCASTGEGFTDTQYFGPGTRLTVL.

The chain recombines TRBV12-5 with TRBJ1-1, with D perhaps matching TRBD1 (5 bases). The V end was cut by 0 bases, the J end by 3 bases, with 8 bases between. The CDR3 length is 14 residues. Germline V gene sequence: CDR1 LGHNT, CDR2 FRNRAP. The CDR3 spells CASGLVRGDTEAFF. The CDR3 DNA follows: TGTGCTAGTGGTTTGGTACGGGGGGACACTGAAGCTTTCTTT. Full variable domain (missing parts from reference TRBV12-5 and TRBJ1-1): DARVTQTPRHKVTEMGQEVTMRCQPILGHNTVFWYRQTMMQGLELLAYFRNRAPLDDSGMPKDRFSAEMPDATLATLKIQPSEPRDSAVYFCASGLVRGDTEAFFGQGTRLTVV.

The chain's CDR3 is CASSLGQGGYNEQFF. In DNA form, the CDR3 reads TGTGCCAGCAGCCTCGGACAGGGAGGGTACAATGAGCAGTTCTTC. The chain is built from TRBV7-2 and TRBJ2-1, with a tentative D call TRBD1 (8 bases). This CDR3 spans 15 amino acids. V was shortened by 5 bases and J by 4 bases, with 15 bases between the two germline ends. CDR1 and CDR2 (germline): SGHTA, FQGNSA.

The CDR3 protein is CASSLKPPGTGVGYTF. In DNA form, the CDR3 reads TGTGCCAGCAGCTTAAAACCTCCGGGGACAGGGGTTGGCTACACCTTC. The chain recombines TRBV7-2 with TRBJ1-2, with 10 bases lining up with TRBD1. Germline lookup yields CDR1 SGHTA and CDR2 FQGNSA. The CDR3 is 16 residues long. Germline trimming cut 2 bases from V and 7 bases from J; bases unmatched to any gene: 10. Based on the CDR3 plus reference TRBV7-2 and TRBJ1-2, the full variable domain is GAGVSQSPSNKVTEKGKDVELRCDPISGHTALYWYRQSLGQGLEFLIYFQGNSAPDKSGLPSDRFSAERTGGSVSTLTIQRTQQEDSAVYLCASSLKPPGTGVGYTFGSGTRLTVV.

The table lists this clone with a count of one. The chain has TRBV28 and TRBJ1-5; no clear D gene. CDR3 size: 14 residues. V lost 1 base and J lost 5, with 9 bases in between. The germline gives CDR1 MDHEN, CDR2 SYDVKM. DNA for the CDR3: TGTGCCAGCAGTTTATTTGGAAGCCATCAGCCCCAGCATTTT. Protein sequence: CASSLFGSHQPQHF.

The chain links TRBV6-5 to TRBJ2-1; a possible D gene is TRBD2 (6 bases). The V gene lost 7 bases and the J gene lost 4 bases, with 17 bases spanning the gap. Germline V gene sequence: CDR1 MNHEY, CDR2 SVGAGI. The CDR3 is made up of 15 amino acids. CDR3 sequence reads: CASTSLGGVYNEQFF. As DNA, the CDR3 is TGTGCCAGCACCTCATTGGGCGGGGTTTACAATGAGCAGTTCTTC.

The V and J genes are TRBV4-1 and TRBJ2-7, with D perhaps being TRBD1 or TRBD2 (6 bases each). The CDR3 contains 17 residues. Germline V gene data show CDR1 as MGHRA and CDR2 as YSYEKL. Trimming stripped 4 bases from V and 4 bases from J, with 23 bases between. CDR3 bases: TGCGCCAGCAGCCGAGCAACCCGATGGGGGGCGGAATACGAGCAGTACTTC. Amino acid sequence: CASSRATRWGAEYEQYF.

A few counts support this clone. The rearrangement joins TRBV19 to TRBJ1-5, with D possibly TRBD1 on 5 matching bases. The length of the CDR3 is 15 residues. Germline CDR1 is LNHDA and CDR2 is SQIVND (reference sequence). V lost 3 bases and J 1 base, leaving 10 bases between the germline ends. CDR3 bases: TGTGCCAGTAGTATCCACAGGCCCAGCAATCAGCCCCAGCATTTT. Its translation is CASSIHRPSNQPQHF.

This chain uses TRBV2 with TRBJ1-3; 7 bases agree with TRBD1. Germline V gene lookup returns CDR1 SNHLY and CDR2 FYNNEI. The CDR3 sequence is 16 residues long. V shed 9 bases, J shed 0 bases, and the junction held 11 bases outside the gene matches. Here the CDR3 reads CARGDSPSRSGNTIYF. The CDR3, as DNA: TGTGCCAGGGGGGACAGCCCTTCTCGCTCTGGAAACACCATATATTTT.

The chain has TRBV18 and TRBJ2-2; a weak D match, TRBD2 (5 bases). V shed 5 bases and J shed 1 base, with 5 bases lying between them. The CDR3 is 13 residues long. CDR1 is KGHSH, CDR2 LQKENI, per germline. The DNA for the CDR3 is TGTGCCAGCTCAGGGAGGAACACCGGGGAGCTGTTTTTT. It translates to CASSGRNTGELFF.

This clone has just a few counts. V is TRBV9 and J is TRBJ1-1, with D unclear. The V gene's germline CDR1 is SGDLS and CDR2 YYNGEE. The CDR3 is 15 residues long. Trimming took off 0 bases at V and 0 bases at J, with 9 bases between the two ends. CDR3 residues: CASSVDWLMNTEAFF. The DNA of the CDR3 is TGTGCCAGCAGCGTAGACTGGTTAATGAACACTGAAGCTTTCTTT.

V usage is TRBV11-3 and J usage is TRBJ2-5, with a weak D call TRBD1 (6 bases). There are 13 residues in the CDR3. V was trimmed by 6 bases and J by 3 bases, leaving 11 bases between them. Germline CDR1 is SGHNT and CDR2 is YENEEA. CDR3 protein: CASSQNREETQYF. CDR3 coding DNA: TGTGCCAGCAGTCAAAACAGGGAAGAGACCCAGTACTTC.